The T cell receptor beta chain described here comes from a study of T cells in women clearing cervical HPV infection. Germline loops: CDR1 KGHSH, CDR2 LQKENI. Trimming stripped 6 bases from V and 0 bases from J, with 6 bases between. CDR3 length: 13 residues. Study-wide findings and caveats: Cases and controls were distinguished at AUC 0.83 by richness and V genes. It is unknown whether associations predate infection; no effector/memory or HPV-specific sorting.

About this clone: No antigen is known for it. Read coverage stops 3 residues before the CDR3 terminus; the germline J gene supplies the remainder.

Using immunoSEQ multiplex PCR, the repertoire was profiled, and TCRdb retains in-frame clones only, with some absent. The sample includes tens of thousands of clones. This TCR was recovered from a woman aged 18 to 75 with a cervical HPV16 infection that either progressed to CIN3+ or cleared (not recorded which). The chain is built from TRBV18 and TRBJ1-5; D remains ambiguous. The specimen sequenced was blood buffy coat. Partial CDR3 DNA: TGTGCCAGCTCCCTTAATAGCAATCAGCCC. Translation gives CASSLNSNQP. The CDR3 as a whole reads CASSLNSNQPQHF.